These 32 T cell receptor beta chains share one sample of origin, sequenced in a study of T-cell reconstitution after alpha-beta-depleted transplantation in children (dated by TCRdb to 2016 to 2018). The library relied on PCR. Sequencing used an Illumina HiSeq 2500. To normalize quantification of the TCRbeta repertoire, the TCR libraries were built with molecular barcoding that relied on unique molecular identifiers. TCRdb's own reprocessing of the public reads used fastp at Q25 and MiXCR and kept productive beta chains. For every CDR3 protein sequence, its rows merge into one entry that carries the most common genes and DNA. The sample table lists about 540,000 distinct CDR3 sequences, approximately 16% of them with a count of one. The ten largest account for about 3.1% of the sample. The material sequenced was PBMCs from the stem cell graft donor, taken from the stem cell graft. Receptor source: a human donor who donated a stem cell graft to a child with acute lymphoblastic leukemia.

The genes are TRBV5-1 and TRBJ2-1; D gene ambiguous. The V gene's germline CDR1 is SGHRS and CDR2 YFSETQ. CDR3 length: 12 residues. The ends were cut back, 4 bases at V and 6 bases at J, with 8 bases in the middle. The DNA for the CDR3 is TGCGCCAGCAGCCCTGGTTTCAATGAGCAGTTCTTC. Protein sequence: CASSPGFNEQFF.

V is TRBV2 and J is TRBJ2-7; D gene unclear. The CDR3 is 13 amino acids. Germline V gene sequence: CDR1 SNHLY, CDR2 FYNNEI. The ends were cut back, 4 bases at V and 2 bases at J, with 9 bases in the middle. The CDR3 coding sequence is TGTGCCAGCAGTGTACCAGTACCCTACGAGCAGTACTTC. It encodes CASSVPVPYEQYF.

This clonotype occurred a few times. The J gene is TRBJ2-3, the V gene TRBV10-2; unclear D gene. Trimming removed 2 bases from V and 0 bases from J, with 9 bases in between. The CDR3 runs 15 residues. The germline V gene has CDR1 WSHSY and CDR2 SAAADI. The CDR3: CASSEGRASTDTQYF. CDR3 bases: TGCGCCAGCAGTGAGGGTAGGGCTAGCACAGATACGCAGTATTTT.

The V and J genes are TRBV29-1 and TRBJ2-7; unclear D gene. CDR3 size: 13 residues. V lost 3 bases and J lost 0, with 9 bases in between. Germline lookup yields CDR1 SQVTM and CDR2 ANQGSEA. The CDR3 region has the DNA TGCAGCGTTGAGTCGAGGAACTCCTACGAGCAGTACTTC. Translating it yields CSVESRNSYEQYF.

The CDR3 sequence: CASSPAVLGTGELFF. In DNA form, the CDR3 reads TGTGCCAGCTCACCGGCAGTCTTGGGCACCGGGGAGCTGTTTTTT. This chain joins TRBV18 and TRBJ2-2; D not resolved. Between the trimmed V and J ends, which lost 3 bases and 4 bases, there was a span of 12 bases. Germline V gene lookup returns CDR1 KGHSH and CDR2 LQKENI. CDR3 length equals 15 residues.

This chain links TRBV7-2 with TRBJ2-2; D may be TRBD1 (7 bases). The CDR3 runs 15 residues. Germline V gene lookup returns CDR1 SGHTA and CDR2 FQGNSA. Trimming removed 4 bases at V and 2 bases at J, with 11 bases between. DNA of the CDR3: TGTGCCAGCAGCTGGCGGGACAGCAACACCGGGGAGCTGTTTTTT. Protein sequence: CASSWRDSNTGELFF. The whole variable domain, remainder taken from reference TRBV7-2 and TRBJ2-2, is GAGVSQSPSNKVTEKGKDVELRCDPISGHTALYWYRQSLGQGLEFLIYFQGNSAPDKSGLPSDRFSAERTGGSVSTLTIQRTQQEDSAVYLCASSWRDSNTGELFFGEGSRLTVL.

V usage is TRBV12-3 or TRBV12-4 and J usage is TRBJ1-5; 7 nucleotides match TRBD1. This CDR3 contains 15 residues. V gave up 5 bases and J gave up 5 bases; unmatched junction bases: 9. CDR3 sequence: CASSPRGQSYQPQHF. The CDR3 region has the DNA TGTGCCAGCAGTCCCCGGGGACAGTCTTATCAGCCCCAGCATTTT.

The chain is built from TRBV27 and TRBJ2-7; 9 bases line up with TRBD1. Trimming cost V 8 bases and J 2 bases; bases outside gene matches: 4. This CDR3 comprises 13 residues. Germline V lookup: CDR1 MNHEY, CDR2 SMNVEV (reference sequence). CDR3 sequence reads: CASGQGTAYEQYF. CDR3 in DNA: TGTGCCAGCGGACAGGGGACAGCCTACGAGCAGTACTTC.

This clonotype turned up a few times. The chain carries TRBV7-6 and TRBJ2-2; D is undetermined. CDR1 and CDR2 from the germline V gene are SGHVS and FNYEAQ. The V and J ends lost 3 bases and 0 bases respectively, with 11 bases between them. The CDR3 runs 16 residues. CDR3 sequence: CASSFAVGANTGELFF. CDR3 in DNA: TGTGCCAGCAGCTTTGCGGTTGGGGCGAACACCGGGGAGCTGTTTTTT.

This clonotype was seen more than once but under ten times. The genes are TRBV20-1 and TRBJ2-1; maybe TRBD2 (5 bases). The CDR3 loop spans 15 amino acids. From germline, CDR1 is DFQATT and CDR2 SNEGSKA (reference sequence). Between the trimmed V and J ends, which lost 1 base and 0 bases, there was a span of 10 bases. This chain's CDR3 is CSARGLDFSYNEQFF. The CDR3 coding sequence is TGCAGTGCTAGAGGATTGGACTTCTCCTACAATGAGCAGTTCTTC.

In this sample, this clonotype turned up a few times. The chain is built from TRBV5-1 and TRBJ2-7; D is perhaps TRBD2 (6 bases). The V gene lost 0 bases and the J gene lost 0 bases, with 10 bases spanning the gap. Germline lookup yields CDR1 SGHRS and CDR2 YFSETQ. This CDR3 spans 15 amino acids. CDR3: CASSLDGTPSYEQYF. The DNA for the CDR3 is TGCGCCAGCAGCTTGGACGGGACTCCCTCCTACGAGCAGTACTTC.

A few counts support this clonotype. The chain uses TRBV28 and TRBJ1-1, with 7 bases matching TRBD1. The CDR3 is 14 amino acids. The J segment lost 10 bases and the V segment lost 6 bases, leaving 14 bases of the junction unmatched. CDR1 is MDHEN and CDR2 is SYDVKM in the germline V gene. The chain's CDR3 is CASRTMTGPEGAFF. For the CDR3, the DNA is TGTGCCAGCAGGACTATGACAGGGCCAGAGGGAGCTTTCTTT.

This clonotype was found a few times. V is TRBV5-1 and J is TRBJ2-3, with D possibly being TRBD1 (5 bases). Germline V gene lookup returns CDR1 SGHRS and CDR2 YFSETQ. The CDR3 loop spans 15 amino acids. V was cut by 1 base and J by 4 bases, with 13 bases left in between. This CDR3 is CASSLYPGPPDTQYF. The DNA of the CDR3 is TGCGCCAGCAGCTTGTATCCAGGGCCTCCAGATACGCAGTATTTT.

V is TRBV20-1 and J is TRBJ1-2; TRBD1 might be the D (5 bases). The V and J ends lost 1 base and 5 bases respectively, with 17 bases between them. This CDR3 contains 15 residues. Germline V CDR1 and CDR2: DFQATT, SNEGSKA (reference sequence). This CDR3 is CSARVLPSGGYGYTF. DNA for the CDR3: TGCAGTGCTAGAGTCCTTCCAAGCGGGGGGTATGGCTACACCTTC.

V and J are TRBV4-1 and TRBJ2-7; no clear D. V was trimmed by 6 bases and J by 3 bases, leaving 18 bases between them. Germline V lookup: CDR1 MGHRA, CDR2 YSYEKL. This CDR3 is built from 15 residues. The CDR3 DNA is TGCGCCAGCAGATCCATCGGTGGGCGCGTCTACGAGCAGTACTTC. Amino acids: CASRSIGGRVYEQYF.

This clonotype was seen a few times. The chain recombines TRBV27 with TRBJ1-1; TRBD1 aligns across 8 bases. Losses at the gene ends were 6 bases for V and 4 bases for J; bases not matched to a gene: 19. The CDR3 has 18 residues. Germline assignment: CDR1 MNHEY and CDR2 SMNVEV (reference sequence). The CDR3 here is CASSAQRPRGRLGTEAFF. The CDR3 DNA sequence: TGTGCCAGCAGCGCACAACGGCCCAGGGGGCGGTTGGGCACTGAAGCTTTCTTT.

This clonotype was seen only a few times. DNA for the CDR3: TGCGCCAGCAGCTTGGAATACGGCCAGAATGAAAAACTGTTTTTT. Translating gives CASSLEYGQNEKLFF. This sequence joins TRBV5-1 and TRBJ1-4, with D uncertain. CDR1 is SGHRS and CDR2 is YFSETQ in the germline V gene. The V end lost 0 bases, the J end lost 5 bases, and 11 bases lay between the germline ends. The CDR3 is 15 amino acids.

The chain carries TRBV5-6 and TRBJ1-1; the D is unclear. This CDR3 comprises 13 residues. V gave up 4 bases and J gave up 4 bases, with 11 bases separating them. Germline CDR1 is SGHDT and CDR2 is YYEEEE. This chain's CDR3 is CASSLGMGTEAFF. The CDR3 DNA follows: TGTGCCAGCAGCCTGGGTATGGGCACTGAAGCTTTCTTT.

The V gene is TRBV7-6, the J gene TRBJ2-1; a weak D match, TRBD1 (6 bases). This CDR3 comprises 16 residues. Trimming cost V 2 bases and J 0 bases, with 11 bases left between them. Looked up from germline, CDR1 is SGHVS and CDR2 is FNYEAQ. CDR3 DNA sequence: TGTGCCAGCAGCTTAAGCGACAGGACCTCCTACAATGAGCAGTTCTTC. Protein sequence: CASSLSDRTSYNEQFF.

The chain joins TRBV6-5 to TRBJ2-1; no reliable D call. The CDR3 loop spans 14 amino acids. The germline gives CDR1 MNHEY, CDR2 SVGAGI. V lost 7 bases to trimming and J lost 2 bases, with 12 bases between them. The CDR3 loop reads CASTSQGAYNEQFF. CDR3 sequence (DNA): TGTGCCAGCACTTCCCAAGGCGCCTACAATGAGCAGTTCTTC.

This clonotype was seen a few times. V usage is TRBV7-9 and J usage is TRBJ1-1; D may be TRBD1 (6 bases). The CDR3 is made up of 13 amino acids. Trimming took 5 bases from V and 1 from J, leaving 8 bases between them. Looked up from germline, CDR1 is SEHNR and CDR2 is FQNEAQ (reference sequence). CDR3 sequence reads: CASSGQTNTEAFF. The CDR3 DNA sequence: TGTGCCAGCAGCGGACAGACGAACACTGAAGCTTTCTTT.

This clonotype has more than one count but fewer than ten. V usage is TRBV6-2 or TRBV6-3 and J usage is TRBJ2-1, with 9 bases that match TRBD2. Germline V gives CDR1 MNHEY, CDR2 SVGEGT. The CDR3 is made up of 20 amino acids. V lost 3 bases and J lost 7; bases outside the gene matches: 22. CDR3: CASSYSPTTRKREVENEQFF. The CDR3 nucleotides read TGTGCCAGCAGTTATTCCCCAACCACCCGAAAGCGGGAGGTTGAAAATGAGCAGTTCTTC.

The chain joins TRBV12-5 to TRBJ2-5, with D possibly being TRBD2 (6 bases). V lost 7 bases and J 3 bases, leaving 18 bases between the germline ends. The CDR3 has 15 amino acids. Germline V gives CDR1 LGHNT, CDR2 FRNRAP. The CDR3 protein is CASAPSGVREETQYF. The CDR3 bases are TGTGCTAGTGCCCCCTCGGGGGTAAGGGAAGAGACCCAGTACTTC.

The rearrangement joins TRBV5-1 to TRBJ2-7; tentative D call: TRBD1 (7 bases). CDR3 size: 15 residues. Germline-derived CDR1 and CDR2 are SGHRS and YFSETQ. V was shortened by 1 base and J by 1 base, with 12 bases between the two germline ends. CDR3 in amino acids: CASSLRRDSSYEQYF. CDR3 sequence (DNA): TGCGCCAGCAGCTTGAGGCGGGACAGTTCCTACGAGCAGTACTTC.

The chain combines TRBV4-2 with TRBJ2-5; TRBD2 matches at 9 bases. V was clipped by 1 base and J by 4 bases; unmatched bases: 7. There are 16 residues in the CDR3. Germline CDR1 and CDR2: LGHNA and YNFKEQ. CDR3 residues: CASSQGGSGSGETQYF. The CDR3 nucleotides are TGTGCCAGCAGCCAAGGGGGTAGCGGGAGTGGAGAGACCCAGTACTTC.

The genes are TRBV29-1 and TRBJ1-6, with TRBD1 matching 8 bases. This CDR3 has 12 residues. Trimming took 4 bases from V and 10 from J; bases not matched to a gene: 3. Germline CDR1 and CDR2: SQVTM and ANQGSEA. The CDR3 DNA follows: TGCAGCGTTGGTTGGACAGGGTCACCCCTCCACTTT. It is translated as CSVGWTGSPLHF.

The rearrangement links TRBV6-1 to TRBJ2-7; a possible D gene is TRBD2 (6 bases). V was cut by 8 bases and J by 3 bases, with 17 bases left in between. CDR1 and CDR2 (germline): MNHNS, SASEGT. The CDR3 is made up of 14 amino acids. The CDR3 is CASQSGSWSYEQYF. CDR3 coding DNA: TGTGCCAGCCAAAGCGGGTCCTGGAGCTACGAGCAGTACTTC.

Only a few counts were recorded for this clonotype. This sequence joins TRBV6-5 and TRBJ2-3, with D perhaps matching TRBD2 (5 bases). CDR1 and CDR2 from the germline V gene are MNHEY and SVGAGI. V was cut by 0 bases and J by 5 bases, with 15 bases left in between. The CDR3 has 16 residues. The CDR3 nucleotides read TGTGCCAGCAGTTACTCCCCCAAAGAACTAGAAGATACGCAGTATTTT. Protein sequence: CASSYSPKELEDTQYF.

This clonotype was recorded a few times. The V and J genes are TRBV29-1 and TRBJ2-1; 9 bases are shared with TRBD2. Germline V gives CDR1 SQVTM, CDR2 ANQGSEA. V trimming: 8 bases; J trimming: 6 bases; junction bases outside the gene matches: 14. The CDR3 covers 15 residues. CDR3 DNA sequence: TGCAGCCTTGCCGCCGGCGGGAGGGCGAGCAATGAGCAGTTCTTC. This sequence encodes CSLAAGGRASNEQFF.

This clonotype was detected only a few times. The V and J genes are TRBV12-3 or TRBV12-4 and TRBJ2-1; D call uncertain. This CDR3 contains 15 residues. The V gene lost 3 bases and the J gene lost 0 bases, with 9 bases spanning the gap. The CDR3 here is CASSFTPVSYNEQFF. CDR3 sequence (DNA): TGTGCCAGCAGTTTCACCCCTGTCTCCTACAATGAGCAGTTCTTC.

V is TRBV6-1 and J is TRBJ2-7; 9 bases map to TRBD1. This CDR3 spans 13 amino acids. Germline assignment: CDR1 MNHNS and CDR2 SASEGT. V dropped 6 bases and J dropped 7; count of bases not matched to a gene: 7. This CDR3 reads CASSKQGAGEQYF. The DNA of the CDR3 is TGTGCCAGCAGCAAACAGGGGGCGGGGGAGCAGTACTTC.

There are a few counts of this clonotype. The rearrangement uses TRBV7-2 and TRBJ2-3; D is possibly TRBD2 (5 bases). The CDR3 is made up of 17 amino acids. CDR1 is SGHTA and CDR2 is FQGNSA in the germline V gene. The V end lost 3 bases, the J end lost 0 bases, and 16 bases lay between the germline ends. The CDR3 is CASSFTGVYPSTDTQYF. Written as DNA, the CDR3 is TGTGCCAGCAGCTTTACCGGGGTATATCCTAGCACAGATACGCAGTATTTT.